The rows below give T cell receptor beta chains drawn from one sample of a study of shared clonotypes between healthy human individuals. Profiling relied on immunoSEQ multiplex PCR, and the TCRdb table lists in-frame clones only, not all of them. The sample records over 850,000 clones, roughly 74% being singletons. Material: memory CD4+ T cells from PBMCs. Source of these receptors: a man between 18 and 29 years old in good health. Some clones in this sample may be carry-over from other donors' samples. Each CDR3 is given with its conserved first and last residue. Each record gives: D gene, V gene, clone size, J gene, CDR3 DNA, CDR3 protein. The D gene is left open where the match is weak. Part of the rows lack a size; the others show once, few, many or a class for expanded clones.

d_gene: .; v_gene: TRBV6-5; abundance: .; j_gene: TRBJ2-7; CDR3nt: TGTGCCAGCAGCCGGACCCGCCAGGGAGGCGAGCAGTACTTC; CDR3aa: CASSRTRQGGEQYF
d_gene: TRBD1; v_gene: TRBV9; abundance: .; j_gene: TRBJ2-2; CDR3nt: TGTGCCAGCAGCGTCCTCAGGGGGTCCGGGGAGCTGTTTTTT; CDR3aa: CASSVLRGSGELFF
d_gene: .; v_gene: TRBV18; abundance: once; j_gene: TRBJ2-7; CDR3nt: TGTGCCAGCTCAGACGGGGGGCTCGGATACGAGCAGTACTTC; CDR3aa: CASSDGGLGYEQYF
d_gene: .; v_gene: TRBV18; abundance: .; j_gene: TRBJ1-3; CDR3nt: TGTGCCAGCTCACCAACGGGGCAGGAGGATGGAAACACCATATATTTT; CDR3aa: CASSPTGQEDGNTIYF
d_gene: .; v_gene: TRBV11-2; abundance: .; j_gene: TRBJ2-3; CDR3nt: TGTGCCAGCAGCTTAGGTCGGGGAAGGAATTTCGGCACAGATACGCAGTATTTT; CDR3aa: CASSLGRGRNFGTDTQYF
d_gene: .; v_gene: TRBV30; abundance: .; j_gene: TRBJ1-3; CDR3nt: TGTGCCTGGAGTACTACAGCTGGAAACACCATATATTTT; CDR3aa: CAWSTTAGNTIYF
d_gene: .; v_gene: TRBV11-2; abundance: .; j_gene: TRBJ2-5; CDR3nt: TGTGCCAGCAGCGGCCAGAGTGGAAGTACCCAGTACTTC; CDR3aa: CASSGQSGSTQYF
d_gene: TRBD1; v_gene: TRBV7-9; abundance: few; j_gene: TRBJ2-1; CDR3nt: TGTGCCAGCAGCTTAGGGGACAGGAGAGGCAGTGAGCAGTTCTTC; CDR3aa: CASSLGDRRGSEQFF
d_gene: .; v_gene: TRBV18; abundance: .; j_gene: TRBJ1-1; CDR3nt: TGTGCCAGCTCACCACCGGGACTTACGTCCACTGAAGCTTTCTTT; CDR3aa: CASSPPGLTSTEAFF
d_gene: .; v_gene: TRBV19; abundance: .; j_gene: TRBJ1-5; CDR3nt: TGTGCCAGTCGACTGGCGGGGTCAGGGGGCAATCAGCCCCAGCATTTT; CDR3aa: CASRLAGSGGNQPQHF
d_gene: .; v_gene: TRBV9; abundance: few; j_gene: TRBJ2-5; CDR3nt: TGTGCCAGCAGCCTCCGTATCAAGACCCAGTACTTC; CDR3aa: CASSLRIKTQYF
d_gene: TRBD2; v_gene: TRBV28; abundance: .; j_gene: TRBJ2-7; CDR3nt: TGTGCCAGCAGTCCTAGCGGGCGGTCCCTGTACGAGCAGTACTTC; CDR3aa: CASSPSGRSLYEQYF
d_gene: .; v_gene: TRBV15; abundance: .; j_gene: TRBJ1-2; CDR3nt: TGTGCCACCAGCTCCCTAGGCGGGGGAGACGGCTACACCTTC; CDR3aa: CATSSLGGGDGYTF
d_gene: TRBD2; v_gene: TRBV6-1; abundance: .; j_gene: TRBJ2-3; CDR3nt: TGTGCCAGCAGTGAACTGAGCGGGAGCGGAGATACGCAGTATTTT; CDR3aa: CASSELSGSGDTQYF
d_gene: TRBD1; v_gene: TRBV5-1; abundance: .; j_gene: TRBJ1-5; CDR3nt: TGCGCCAGCAGCTTGGATCCAGGGGGCTACCAGCCCCAGCATTTT; CDR3aa: CASSLDPGGYQPQHF
d_gene: TRBD1; v_gene: TRBV11-2; abundance: .; j_gene: TRBJ2-7; CDR3nt: TGTGCCAGCAGCTACTCCGGGACAGCCTCCTACGAGCAGTACTTC; CDR3aa: CASSYSGTASYEQYF
d_gene: TRBD1; v_gene: TRBV5-8; abundance: .; j_gene: TRBJ1-5; CDR3nt: TGTGCCAGCAGCCCCGGACAGGGGTCCCGCGTGCAGCCCCAGCATTTT; CDR3aa: CASSPGQGSRVQPQHF
d_gene: TRBD1; v_gene: TRBV7-2; abundance: few; j_gene: TRBJ1-2; CDR3nt: TGTGCCAGCAGCTTCAGCTGGACCGAACAGGGGGACTATGGCTACACCTTC; CDR3aa: CASSFSWTEQGDYGYTF
d_gene: TRBD1; v_gene: TRBV14; abundance: .; j_gene: TRBJ2-1; CDR3nt: TGTGCCAGCAGCCGTAACCCCCCGGGACAGGGGGATCTTTATGAGCAGTTCTTC; CDR3aa: CASSRNPPGQGDLYEQFF
d_gene: TRBD1; v_gene: TRBV27; abundance: .; j_gene: TRBJ1-4; CDR3nt: TGTGCCAGCAGCCCCCTACCGACAGGGGACCCTAATGAAAAACTGTTTTTT; CDR3aa: CASSPLPTGDPNEKLFF
d_gene: .; v_gene: TRBV6-1; abundance: .; j_gene: TRBJ1-1; CDR3nt: TGTGCCAGCAGTTCTTACGACAGGTTCACTGAAGCTTTCTTT; CDR3aa: CASSSYDRFTEAFF
d_gene: .; v_gene: TRBV27; abundance: .; j_gene: TRBJ2-4; CDR3nt: TGTGGGTCAGGTCGGGTAGACAACATTCAGTACTTC; CDR3aa: CGSGRVDNIQYF
d_gene: .; v_gene: TRBV5-4; abundance: .; j_gene: TRBJ1-1; CDR3nt: TGTGCCAGCAGTATGCTGGGGGGGTGGAGAATGAACACTGAAGCTTTCTTT; CDR3aa: CASSMLGGWRMNTEAFF
d_gene: .; v_gene: TRBV18; abundance: .; j_gene: TRBJ2-5; CDR3nt: TGTGCCAGCTCACCACCTTCCGAGGGAAAAGAGACCCAGTACTTC; CDR3aa: CASSPPSEGKETQYF
d_gene: TRBD1; v_gene: TRBV7-9; abundance: .; j_gene: TRBJ1-4; CDR3nt: TGTGCCAGCAGCTCGGGACAGGGGCCTAATGAAAAACTGTTTTTT; CDR3aa: CASSSGQGPNEKLFF
d_gene: .; v_gene: TRBV28; abundance: .; j_gene: TRBJ1-4; CDR3nt: TGTGCCAGCAGTATTGGGGGGGCCAATGAAAAACTGTTTTTT; CDR3aa: CASSIGGANEKLFF